Shown below are 21 T cell receptor beta chains from a single sample sequenced in a study of blood T cells in healthy people across ages. Next came a second PCR, run for roughly 7 to 12 cycles, which used a sample-barcoded 5' primer along with a J-beta primer mix. From the 5' RACE reads, TCRdb called clonotypes with MiXCR, one entry per CDR3 protein. The sample gives about 800,000 distinct CDR3 sequences, around 25% of which show up once; approximately 4% is in the top ten. This same sample was also part of a study on T cells of mothers and their children.

Sequenced input: blood. The receptor set was obtained from a boy between 5 and 17 years old in good health.

In its sample, this clonotype was seen a few times. The chain recombines TRBV3-1 with TRBJ2-7; 9 bases fit TRBD2. CDR1 and CDR2 (germline): LGHDT, YNNKEL (reference sequence). V lost 4 bases, J lost 2 bases, and 3 bases stayed unmatched. This CDR3 comprises 14 residues. The CDR3 DNA reads TGTGCCAGCAGCCTAGCGGGAGATACCTACGAGCAGTACTTC. Translation: CASSLAGDTYEQYF.

At least ten counts were recorded for this clonotype. V usage is TRBV4-3 and J usage is TRBJ2-6; D possibly matches TRBD1 or TRBD2 (5 bases each). Trimming left V 0 bases short and J 2 bases short, with 8 bases between. Per the germline V gene, CDR1 is LGHNA and CDR2 is YSLEER. The CDR3 spans 16 residues. This CDR3 reads CASSQDRGAGANVLTF. For the CDR3, the DNA is TGCGCCAGCAGCCAAGACCGAGGGGCTGGGGCCAACGTCCTGACTTTC.

V usage is TRBV7-3 and J usage is TRBJ1-5; tentatively, D is TRBD1 (5 bases). CDR3 length: 15 residues. The germline CDR1 and CDR2 sequences are SGHTA and FQGTGA. Trimming cost V 5 bases and J 6 bases, with 17 bases left between them. The chain's CDR3 is CASSPVWQGGQPQHF. CDR3 coding DNA: TGTGCCAGCAGCCCAGTCTGGCAGGGAGGTCAGCCCCAGCATTTT.

This clonotype was seen only a few times. This chain connects TRBV7-9 to TRBJ1-6; TRBD1 might be the D (5 bases). The V and J ends lost 8 bases and 2 bases respectively, with 10 bases between them. This CDR3 comprises 14 residues. The germline V gene encodes CDR1 SEHNR and CDR2 FQNEAQ (reference sequence). The CDR3 DNA is TGTGCCAGCGCGTGGACAACCTATAATTCACCCCTCCACTTT. It translates to CASAWTTYNSPLHF.

Only a few counts were recorded for this clonotype. V is TRBV4-3 and J is TRBJ2-7, with 7 nucleotides matching TRBD2. This CDR3 comprises 16 residues. In germline, CDR1 is LGHNA, CDR2 YSLEER. V gave up 1 base and J gave up 1 base; unmatched junction bases: 7. This chain's CDR3 is CASSQGLPAGSYEQYF. The CDR3 DNA sequence: TGCGCCAGCAGCCAAGGACTCCCAGCGGGGTCCTACGAGCAGTACTTC.

The rearrangement links TRBV7-9 to TRBJ1-1; the D gene is possibly TRBD1 (6 bases). The CDR3 runs 14 residues. The germline V gene has CDR1 SEHNR and CDR2 FQNEAQ (reference sequence). V was trimmed by 5 bases and J by 5 bases, leaving 15 bases between them. The CDR3 DNA sequence: TGTGCCAGCAGCCCAGGGGCCGGGCGGACTGAAGCTTTCTTT. Translation gives CASSPGAGRTEAFF.

The chain is built from TRBV6-2 or TRBV6-3 and TRBJ1-6; weak D call: TRBD1 (5 bases). V lost 4 bases to trimming and J lost 7 bases, with 14 bases between them. CDR3 length: 15 amino acids. Per the germline V gene, CDR1 is MNHEY and CDR2 is SVGEGT. The CDR3 here is CASSFAGLKNSPLHF. The DNA of the CDR3 is TGTGCCAGCAGTTTCGCGGGACTCAAGAATTCACCCCTCCACTTT.

This clonotype has a handful of counts. The rearrangement joins TRBV7-2 to TRBJ1-2, with a tentative D call TRBD1 (5 bases). Deletions cut 1 base from V and 2 bases from J, with 14 bases between. Germline CDR1 SGHTA, CDR2 FQGNSA. The CDR3 has 16 residues. The CDR3 loop reads CASSLVGVRQNYGYTF. The CDR3, as DNA: TGTGCCAGCAGCTTAGTAGGGGTGCGACAGAACTATGGCTACACCTTC.

The chain has TRBV20-1 and TRBJ1-3; D gene uncertain. CDR3 length: 16 amino acids. The V end lost 0 bases, the J end lost 1 base, and 13 bases lay between the germline ends. CDR1 and CDR2 from the germline V gene are DFQATT and SNEGSKA (reference sequence). The CDR3 DNA reads TGCAGTGCTAGAGATCGAAGGGTTTCGTCTGGAAACACCATATATTTT. Translated: CSARDRRVSSGNTIYF.

The chain carries TRBV28 and TRBJ2-4; no clear D gene. V dropped 6 bases and J dropped 0 bases, with 9 bases sitting between them. The germline gives CDR1 MDHEN, CDR2 SYDVKM. This CDR3 region has 14 residues. CDR3 in amino acids: CASSVDLAKNIQYF. The CDR3 coding sequence is TGTGCCAGCAGCGTGGACCTAGCCAAAAACATTCAGTACTTC.

V gene TRBV5-1 combines with J gene TRBJ2-5, with D perhaps TRBD2 (6 bases). Germline CDR1 is SGHRS and CDR2 is YFSETQ. The V end was cut by 3 bases, the J end by 2 bases, with 17 bases between. The CDR3 contains 16 residues. The CDR3 is CASSWSWTEGQETQYF. The CDR3 nucleotides read TGCGCCAGCAGCTGGTCCTGGACGGAGGGTCAAGAGACCCAGTACTTC.

CDR3 protein: CASARGGQPQHF. The CDR3 bases are TGTGCCAGCGCGCGTGGGGGGCAGCCCCAGCATTTT. The rearrangement joins TRBV6-2 or TRBV6-3 to TRBJ1-5; D is perhaps TRBD1 (5 bases). The CDR3 has 12 residues. The V gene's germline CDR1 is MNHEY and CDR2 SVGEGT. Trimming pared 8 bases from V and 7 bases from J, leaving 12 bases between.

The chain has TRBV15 and TRBJ2-5; 9 bases match TRBD1. The V gene's germline CDR1 is LNHNV and CDR2 YYDKDF (reference sequence). This CDR3 region has 18 residues. Trimming at V came to 0 bases and at J to 2 bases, leaving 10 bases not matched to a gene. The CDR3 is CATSRDPSGQGWQETQYF. The DNA of the CDR3 is TGTGCCACCAGCAGAGATCCCTCCGGACAGGGGTGGCAAGAGACCCAGTACTTC.

The J gene is TRBJ2-3, the V gene TRBV7-9; D may be TRBD2 (5 bases). The CDR3 sequence is 14 residues long. CDR1 is SEHNR and CDR2 is FQNEAQ in the germline V gene (reference sequence). Trimming removed 5 bases from V and 3 bases from J, with 12 bases in between. As DNA, the CDR3 is TGTGCCAGCAGCCCTAGGACTGAAACAGATACGCAGTATTTT. As protein: CASSPRTETDTQYF.

V and J are TRBV12-3 or TRBV12-4 and TRBJ2-7, with 9 bases lining up with TRBD1. Germline trimming cut 6 bases from V and 3 bases from J; bases unmatched to any gene: 6. The CDR3 contains 14 residues. This CDR3 reads CASRAGTGNYEQYF. CDR3 DNA: TGTGCCAGCAGGGCAGGGACAGGGAACTACGAGCAGTACTTC.

The sample holds a few counts of this clonotype. CDR3 DNA sequence: TGCAGTGCTAGTTTGTCGGGGGGGTGGCCAGATACGCAGTATTTT. This gives the protein CSASLSGGWPDTQYF. The chain employs TRBV20-1 and TRBJ2-3; 8 nucleotides agree with TRBD2. V lost 3 bases, J lost 4 bases, and 9 bases stayed unmatched. Germline V CDR1 and CDR2: DFQATT, SNEGSKA (reference sequence). The CDR3 runs to 15 residues.

The chain links TRBV28 to TRBJ2-1, with 10 bases lining up with TRBD2. This CDR3 comprises 16 residues. The germline CDR1 and CDR2 sequences are MDHEN and SYDVKM. J gave up 3 bases and V 6 bases, and 8 bases lay outside the gene matches. The CDR3 bases are TGTGCCAGCAGCCCACTCAGCGGGGGGGACTACAATGAGCAGTTCTTC. It translates to CASSPLSGGDYNEQFF.

This clonotype was seen a few times. V usage is TRBV7-2 and J usage is TRBJ2-3; D is perhaps TRBD1 or TRBD2 (5 bases each). The CDR3 runs to 17 residues. Trimming shortened V by 6 bases and J by 3 bases, and 22 bases separated the two germline ends. CDR1 and CDR2 from the germline V gene are SGHTA and FQGNSA. The CDR3 DNA reads as TGTGCCAGCAGGAAGGACGGGGCCAACTGGGGGACAGATACGCAGTATTTT. Its translation is CASRKDGANWGTDTQYF.

This clonotype came up a few times. This rearrangement joins TRBV6-2 or TRBV6-3 to TRBJ1-2, with TRBD1 identical over 8 bases. This CDR3 region has 16 residues. The V segment lost 5 bases and the J segment 6 bases; nucleotides outside the gene matches: 14. Germline V CDR1 and CDR2: MNHEY, SVGEGT. CDR3 amino acids: CASSTPGGQVYDGYTF. CDR3 nucleotides: TGTGCCAGCAGTACTCCAGGGGGCCAAGTTTACGATGGCTACACCTTC.

The V call is TRBV29-1, the J call TRBJ2-1; D is unresolved. The CDR3 is made up of 13 amino acids. Between the trimmed V and J ends, which lost 6 bases and 6 bases, there was a span of 15 bases. Germline V gene data show CDR1 as SQVTM and CDR2 as ANQGSEA. The chain's CDR3 is CSVDLGYANEQFF. The CDR3 DNA follows: TGCAGCGTCGATCTGGGATACGCCAATGAGCAGTTCTTC.

This clonotype occurred a few times. CDR3 sequence reads: CASSPEQEYEQYF. The CDR3 DNA follows: TGTGCCAGCTCACCGGAACAGGAATACGAGCAGTACTTC. The chain uses TRBV18 and TRBJ2-7; weak D call: TRBD1 (5 bases). Germline V lookup: CDR1 KGHSH, CDR2 LQKENI. The CDR3 spans 13 residues. V lost 3 bases, J lost 4 bases, and 10 bases lay in between.